The next 20 T cell receptor beta chains were all read from a single sample in a study of OX40 agonist ivuxolimab in advanced cancers. Clones were sequenced by immunoSEQ multiplex PCR, and TCRdb holds only the in-frame ones, with some missing. The data contain about 83,000 clones, approximately 84% of them singletons. Sample: CD4+ or CD8+ T cells sorted from blood, taken in a trial of the OX40 agonist ivuxolimab. Receptors originate from an adult with an advanced solid tumor such as melanoma, head and neck, liver or kidney cancer.

The chain couples TRBV19 to TRBJ1-5; tentative D call: TRBD1 (5 bases). Looked up from germline, CDR1 is LNHDA and CDR2 is SQIVND (reference sequence). V was pared by 3 bases and J by 1 base, with 13 bases between. The CDR3 has 16 residues. CDR3 nucleotide sequence: TGTGCCAGTAGTATCCGGGGGGTAGTGAGCAATCAGCCCCAGCATTTT. This encodes CASSIRGVVSNQPQHF.

J is TRBJ1-1 and V is TRBV30, with D perhaps matching TRBD1 (5 bases). In germline, CDR1 is GTSNPN, CDR2 SVGIG (reference sequence). This CDR3 is built from 13 residues. V lost 1 base to trimming and J lost 0 bases, with 6 bases between them. DNA of the CDR3: TGTGCCTGGAGTGGACAGTTGAACACTGAAGCTTTCTTT. Its translation: CAWSGQLNTEAFF.

The chain recombines TRBV18 with TRBJ2-3, with TRBD2 matching 7 bases. V was pared by 6 bases and J by 0 bases, with 6 bases of the junction left unmatched. CDR3 length equals 15 residues. Germline CDR1 and CDR2: KGHSH and LQKENI. The CDR3 spells CASSTSGKSTDTQYF. The DNA of the CDR3 is TGTGCCAGCTCGACGAGCGGGAAGAGCACAGATACGCAGTATTTT.

The J gene is TRBJ1-5, the V gene TRBV7-2, with D unclear. In germline, CDR1 is SGHTA, CDR2 FQGNSA. Trimming removed 1 base from V and 9 bases from J, with 4 bases in between. This CDR3 is built from 11 residues. The CDR3 DNA is TGTGCCAGCAGCTTAGGGTGGCCCCAGCATTTT. Residues: CASSLGWPQHF.

This chain uses TRBV18 with TRBJ2-7; D gene ambiguous. The CDR3 is 12 amino acids. V was cut by 3 bases and J by 1 base, with 4 bases left in between. In germline, CDR1 is KGHSH, CDR2 LQKENI. The CDR3 here is CASSPLSYEQYF. CDR3 nucleotides: TGTGCCAGCTCACCCCTTTCCTACGAGCAGTACTTC.

Only a few counts were recorded for this clone. The rearrangement joins TRBV7-2 to TRBJ2-1; TRBD1 matches at 10 bases. Per germline, CDR1 SGHTA and CDR2 FQGNSA. The J segment lost 7 bases and the V segment lost 6 bases, leaving 12 bases of the junction unmatched. There are 16 residues in the CDR3. The CDR3 nucleotides are TGTGCCAGCAGTTCCGACCGGGACAGGGGCGGGAATGAGCAGTTCTTC. Translation: CASSSDRDRGGNEQFF.

The chain has TRBV4-1 and TRBJ2-7; D remains unclear. Germline values: CDR1 MGHRA, CDR2 YSYEKL. The CDR3 totals 15 residues. Trimming left V 0 bases short and J 0 bases short, with 9 bases between. The CDR3: CASSQDPMSSYEQYF. As DNA, the CDR3 is TGCGCCAGCAGCCAAGATCCCATGAGCTCCTACGAGCAGTACTTC.

The chain couples TRBV29-1 to TRBJ2-5, with D unresolved. Per germline, CDR1 SQVTM and CDR2 ANQGSEA. CDR3 length: 14 amino acids. V dropped 3 bases and J dropped 2 bases, with 13 bases sitting between them. CDR3 protein: CSVDVGWSQETQYF. CDR3 bases: TGCAGCGTTGATGTAGGGTGGAGTCAAGAGACCCAGTACTTC.

In its sample, this clone was seen a few times. The rearrangement links TRBV5-8 to TRBJ2-7; the D gene could be TRBD1 or TRBD2 (5 bases each). V was trimmed by 2 bases and J by 0 bases, leaving 15 bases between them. There are 16 residues in the CDR3. The germline CDR1 and CDR2 sequences are SGHTS and YDEGEE. The CDR3 nucleotides are TGTGCCAGCAGCTTAGCACCGGGACGGAGCTCCTACGAGCAGTACTTC. Its protein is CASSLAPGRSSYEQYF. The full variable domain, its missing parts supplied by reference TRBV5-8 and TRBJ2-7, is EAGVTQSPTHLIKTRGQQATLRCSPISGHTSVYWYQQALGLGLQFLLWYDEGEERNRGNFPPRFSGRQFPNYSSELNVNALELEDSALYLCASSLAPGRSSYEQYFGPGTRLTVT.

The CDR3 nucleotides are TGTGCCAGTCTGGGACAGGGCAATCAGCCCCAGCATTTT. Its translation is CASLGQGNQPQHF. The rearrangement uses TRBV19 and TRBJ1-5, with 8 positions matching TRBD1. The germline gives CDR1 LNHDA, CDR2 SQIVND (reference sequence). With 8 bases clipped from V and 2 bases from J, the junction kept 2 bases outside the gene matches. The CDR3 extends over 13 amino acids.

This chain uses TRBV7-3 with TRBJ2-5; TRBD2 matches at 11 bases. This CDR3 region has 14 residues. CDR1 and CDR2 (germline): SGHTA, FQGTGA. V trimming: 6 bases; J trimming: 3 bases; junction bases outside the gene matches: 3. This chain's CDR3 is CASSLAGGKETQYF. The CDR3 nucleotides read TGTGCCAGCAGTCTAGCGGGGGGCAAAGAGACCCAGTACTTC. Filled out from reference TRBV7-3 and TRBJ2-5, the complete variable domain reads GAGVSQTPSNKVTEKGKYVELRCDPISGHTALYWYRQSLGQGPEFLIYFQGTGAADDSGLPNDRFFAVRPEGSVSTLKIQRTERGDSAVYLCASSLAGGKETQYFGPGTRLLVL.

The V and J genes are TRBV7-2 and TRBJ2-7; D uncertain. V was clipped by 3 bases and J by 0 bases, with 9 bases between them. Per germline, CDR1 SGHTA and CDR2 FQGNSA. This CDR3 region has 14 residues. In DNA, the CDR3 is TGTGCCAGCAGCTTTACACCTTCCTCCTACGAGCAGTACTTC. Translating gives CASSFTPSSYEQYF.

V usage is TRBV5-1 and J usage is TRBJ1-6; tentatively, D is TRBD1 (6 bases). Germline V gene lookup returns CDR1 SGHRS and CDR2 YFSETQ. This CDR3 spans 15 amino acids. The V gene lost 0 bases and the J gene lost 10 bases, with 14 bases spanning the gap. In DNA, the CDR3 is TGCGCCAGCAGCTTGGACGCAGGGGATGGGTCACCCCTCCACTTT. It encodes CASSLDAGDGSPLHF. The full variable domain, with the rest looked up from reference TRBV5-1 and TRBJ1-6, is KAGVTQTPRYLIKTRGQQVTLSCSPISGHRSVSWYQQTPGQGLQFLFEYFSETQRNKGNFPGRFSGRQFSNSRSEMNVSTLELGDSALYLCASSLDAGDGSPLHFGNGTRLTVT.

The chain carries TRBV4-1 and TRBJ1-1; TRBD1 might be the D (6 bases). The CDR3 length is 14 residues. Trimming cost V 4 bases and J 1 base, with 10 bases left between them. From germline, CDR1 is MGHRA and CDR2 YSYEKL. CDR3 protein: CASSRVTGNTEAFF. DNA for the CDR3: TGCGCCAGCAGCCGTGTGACAGGGAACACTGAAGCTTTCTTT.

The chain has TRBV7-3 and TRBJ2-7, with D maybe TRBD1 (6 bases). This CDR3 contains 15 residues. Germline CDR1 SGHTA, CDR2 FQGTGA. V lost 2 bases, J lost 4 bases, and 15 bases lay in between. DNA for the CDR3: TGTGCCAGCAGCTTATGGGCTGGGGGCGCATACGAGCAGTACTTC. It codes for CASSLWAGGAYEQYF.

This chain connects TRBV11-1 to TRBJ1-1; 7 bases match TRBD1. The CDR3 is 14 amino acids. Germline V gives CDR1 SGHAT, CDR2 FQDESV (reference sequence). Trimming at V came to 1 base and at J to 7 bases, leaving 6 bases not matched to a gene. The CDR3 loop is CASSLDDREGEAFF. In nucleotides, the CDR3 is TGTGCCAGCAGCTTAGACGACAGGGAAGGTGAAGCTTTCTTT.

V and J are TRBV11-2 and TRBJ2-1; perhaps D is TRBD1 or TRBD2 (5 bases each). Trimming cost V 8 bases and J 9 bases, with 14 bases left between them. There are 12 residues in the CDR3. The germline CDR1 and CDR2 sequences are SGHAT and FQNNGV. CDR3 sequence: CASRLAGSEQFF. For the CDR3, the DNA is TGTGCCAGCCGGCTGGCAGGGAGTGAGCAGTTCTTC. The full variable domain, with the rest looked up from reference TRBV11-2 and TRBJ2-1, is EAGVAQSPRYKIIEKRQSVAFWCNPISGHATLYWYQQILGQGPKLLIQFQNNGVVDDSQLPKDRFSAERLKGVDSTLKIQPAKLEDSAVYLCASRLAGSEQFFGPGTRLTVL.

The J gene is TRBJ2-7, the V gene TRBV7-9; TRBD2 might be the D (5 bases). The CDR3 length is 11 residues. V lost 10 bases and J lost 2, with 9 bases in between. Germline lookup yields CDR1 SEHNR and CDR2 FQNEAQ (reference sequence). CDR3 sequence reads: CATAEAYEQYF. CDR3 DNA sequence: TGTGCCACCGCGGAGGCCTACGAGCAGTACTTC.

The chain is built from TRBV5-1 and TRBJ2-3, with 14 bases aligning to TRBD2. The CDR3 spans 19 residues. The V gene end was trimmed by 4 bases and the J gene end by 6 bases; junction bases not matched to a gene: 16. Per the germline V gene, CDR1 is SGHRS and CDR2 is YFSETQ. CDR3 sequence (DNA): TGCGCCAGCAGCCCGGGACTAGCGGGAGTTAGATCCAAATGGGATACGCAGTATTTT. Its translation is CASSPGLAGVRSKWDTQYF. The full variable domain, in which reference TRBV5-1 and TRBJ2-3 provide the parts outside the CDR3, is KAGVTQTPRYLIKTRGQQVTLSCSPISGHRSVSWYQQTPGQGLQFLFEYFSETQRNKGNFPGRFSGRQFSNSRSEMNVSTLELGDSALYLCASSPGLAGVRSKWDTQYFGPGTRLTVL.

This chain connects TRBV9 to TRBJ2-2, with 7 bases identical to TRBD1. The CDR3 is 16 amino acids. V was pared by 1 base and J by 4 bases, with 7 bases of the junction left unmatched. From germline, CDR1 is SGDLS and CDR2 YYNGEE. The CDR3 DNA follows: TGTGCCAGCAGCGTAAGAGGCAGGGGGTTCACCGGGGAGCTGTTTTTT. Encoded protein: CASSVRGRGFTGELFF.